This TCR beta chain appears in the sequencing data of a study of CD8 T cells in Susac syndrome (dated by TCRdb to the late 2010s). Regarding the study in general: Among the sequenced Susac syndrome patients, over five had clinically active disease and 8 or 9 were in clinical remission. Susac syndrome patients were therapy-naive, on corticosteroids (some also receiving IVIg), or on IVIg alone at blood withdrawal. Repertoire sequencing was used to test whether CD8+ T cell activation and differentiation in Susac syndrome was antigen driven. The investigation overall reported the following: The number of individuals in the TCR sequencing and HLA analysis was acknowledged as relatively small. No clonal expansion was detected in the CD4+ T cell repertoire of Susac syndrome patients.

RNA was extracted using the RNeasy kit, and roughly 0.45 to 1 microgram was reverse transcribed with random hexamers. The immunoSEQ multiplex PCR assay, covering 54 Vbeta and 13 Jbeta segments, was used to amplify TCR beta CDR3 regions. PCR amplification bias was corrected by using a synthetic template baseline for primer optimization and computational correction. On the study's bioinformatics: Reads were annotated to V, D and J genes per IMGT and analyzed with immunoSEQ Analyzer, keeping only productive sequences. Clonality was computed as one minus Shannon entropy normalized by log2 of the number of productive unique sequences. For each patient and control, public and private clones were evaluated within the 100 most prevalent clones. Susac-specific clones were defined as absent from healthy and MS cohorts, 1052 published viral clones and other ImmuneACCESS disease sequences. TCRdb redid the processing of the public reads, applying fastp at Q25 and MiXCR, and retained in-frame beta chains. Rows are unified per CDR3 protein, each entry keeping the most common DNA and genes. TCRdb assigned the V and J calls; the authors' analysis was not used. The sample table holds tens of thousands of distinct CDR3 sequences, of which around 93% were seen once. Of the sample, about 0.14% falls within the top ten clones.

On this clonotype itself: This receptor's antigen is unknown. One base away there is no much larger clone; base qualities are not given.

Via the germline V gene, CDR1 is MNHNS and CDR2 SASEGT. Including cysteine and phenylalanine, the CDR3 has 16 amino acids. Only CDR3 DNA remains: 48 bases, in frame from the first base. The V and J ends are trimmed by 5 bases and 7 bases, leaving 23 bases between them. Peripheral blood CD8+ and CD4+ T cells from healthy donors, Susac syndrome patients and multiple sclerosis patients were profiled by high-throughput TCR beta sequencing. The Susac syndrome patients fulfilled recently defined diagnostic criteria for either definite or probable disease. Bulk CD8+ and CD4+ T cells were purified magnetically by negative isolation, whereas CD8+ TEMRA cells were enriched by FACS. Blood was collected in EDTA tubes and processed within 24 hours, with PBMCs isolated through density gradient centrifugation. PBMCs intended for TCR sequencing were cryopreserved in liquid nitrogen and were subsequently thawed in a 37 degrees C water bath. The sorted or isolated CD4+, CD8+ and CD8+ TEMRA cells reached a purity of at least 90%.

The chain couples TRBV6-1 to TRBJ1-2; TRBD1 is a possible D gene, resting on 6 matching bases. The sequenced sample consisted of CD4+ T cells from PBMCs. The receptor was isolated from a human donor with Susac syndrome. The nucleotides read TGTGCCAGCAGTCGAATGGGACAACTTCTGGTCGCTGGCTACACCTTC. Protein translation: CASSRMGQLLVAGYTF.